The 32 T cell receptor beta chains below all came from one sample that was sequenced in a study of blood T cells in healthy people across ages. For the second PCR, which ran for about 6 to 12 cycles, a sample-barcoded 5' primer and a J-beta primer mix were used. Using its own MiXCR run on the 5' RACE reads, TCRdb lists one record per CDR3 protein. The table has more than 1,400,000 distinct CDR3 sequences, roughly 45% seen once. The sequenced material came from blood. These receptors were obtained from a woman between 18 and 30 years old in good health.

V is TRBV5-1 and J is TRBJ1-2; D ambiguous. Germline CDR1 and CDR2: SGHRS and YFSETQ. The CDR3 totals 12 residues. V lost 10 bases, J lost 3 bases, and 13 bases lay in between. CDR3 in amino acids: CAPVGVDYGYTF. CDR3 sequence (DNA): TGCGCCCCGGTTGGGGTGGACTATGGCTACACCTTC. The full variable domain, with the rest looked up from reference TRBV5-1 and TRBJ1-2, is KAGVTQTPRYLIKTRGQQVTLSCSPISGHRSVSWYQQTPGQGLQFLFEYFSETQRNKGNFPGRFSGRQFSNSRSEMNVSTLELGDSALYLCAPVGVDYGYTFGSGTRLTVV.

A single count supports this clonotype. At one end the junction does not follow the germline gene, possibly because of a read error. The chain links TRBV5-6 to TRBJ2-7; no clear D. The germline V gene has CDR1 SGHDT and CDR2 YYEEEE. The CDR3 loop spans 15 amino acids. The CDR3 DNA reads TGTGCCAGCGGCTTGACCCTGACAACTCCCTACGAGCAGTACTTC. Encoded protein: CASGLTLTTPYEQYF. The entire variable domain, with the rest obtained from reference TRBV5-6 and TRBJ2-7, is as follows: DAGVTQSPTHLIKTRGQQVTLRCSPKSGHDTVSWYQQALGQGPQFIFQYYEEEERQRGNFPDRFSGHQFPNYSSELNVNALLLGDSALYLCASGLTLTTPYEQYFGPGTRLTVT.

The chain is built from TRBV4-1 and TRBJ2-1, with 8 nucleotides matching TRBD2. Germline CDR1 reads MGHRA; CDR2 reads YSYEKL. Unmatched junction bases numbered 22, after V lost 0 bases and J lost 6 bases. The CDR3 has 21 amino acids. The CDR3, as DNA: TGCGCCAGCAGCCAAGAATCACCCACAGGCGGCGGGAGGATCGGTGTCAATGAGCAGTTCTTC. Its translation is CASSQESPTGGGRIGVNEQFF.

The chain recombines TRBV29-1 with TRBJ2-7; 8 positions match TRBD1. The CDR3 has 15 residues. Trimming at V came to 3 bases and at J to 6 bases, leaving 13 bases not matched to a gene. Germline V gene data show CDR1 as SQVTM and CDR2 as ANQGSEA. CDR3 sequence (DNA): TGCAGCGTTGAGGGCCAGGGGGCACAGCTCGGCGAGCAGTACTTC. Translated, it gives CSVEGQGAQLGEQYF.

This clonotype was counted a few times. V usage is TRBV4-1 and J usage is TRBJ2-3, with D perhaps TRBD1 (5 bases). Trimming removed 0 bases from V and 8 bases from J, with 12 bases in between. The CDR3 has 14 residues. Per germline, CDR1 MGHRA and CDR2 YSYEKL. CDR3 in DNA: TGCGCCAGCAGCCAAGAAGGGGCCTGGGGTACGCAGTATTTT. Translation gives CASSQEGAWGTQYF.

The rearrangement joins TRBV12-3 or TRBV12-4 to TRBJ2-7; TRBD1 is a possible D gene (6 bases). V dropped 6 bases and J dropped 5 bases, with 14 bases sitting between them. CDR3 length: 13 residues. The CDR3 here is CASRPTGTHEQYF. CDR3 nucleotides: TGTGCCAGCAGGCCTACAGGGACCCACGAGCAGTACTTC.

This clonotype came up a few times. The CDR3 is CASSREVYNEQFF. The CDR3 region has the DNA TGTGCCAGCAGCCGGGAGGTCTACAATGAGCAGTTCTTC. The chain recombines TRBV12-3 or TRBV12-4 with TRBJ2-1; TRBD2 matches 7 bases. V dropped 6 bases and J dropped 3; count of bases not matched to a gene: 2. The CDR3 spans 13 residues.

The chain carries TRBV2 and TRBJ2-6; TRBD1 is a possible D gene (6 bases). Trimming left V 5 bases short and J 4 bases short, with 18 bases between. The CDR3 totals 17 residues. CDR1 SNHLY and CDR2 FYNNEI come from the germline V gene. CDR3 loop: CASSRQDSGSGANVLTF. CDR3 nucleotides: TGTGCCAGCAGTCGACAGGATTCTGGTTCGGGGGCCAACGTCCTGACTTTC.

V gene TRBV20-1 combines with J gene TRBJ2-7; tentative D call: TRBD1 (5 bases). Germline lookup yields CDR1 DFQATT and CDR2 SNEGSKA (reference sequence). This CDR3 comprises 14 residues. The germline V and J ends were trimmed by 0 bases and 0 bases, with 9 bases remaining between them. In DNA form, the CDR3 reads TGCAGTGCTAGAGATCCGACAGCCTCCTACGAGCAGTACTTC. Amino acids: CSARDPTASYEQYF.

In its sample, this clonotype was seen a few times. The rearrangement joins TRBV3-1 to TRBJ1-2, with D uncertain. V lost 6 bases and J 0 bases, leaving 5 bases between the germline ends. The V gene's germline CDR1 is LGHDT and CDR2 YNNKEL (reference sequence). The CDR3 consists of 12 residues. Written as DNA, the CDR3 is TGTGCCAGCAGGCGATCTAACTATGGCTACACCTTC. Translated: CASRRSNYGYTF.

A few counts support this clonotype. The rearrangement uses TRBV5-6 and TRBJ2-1; 8 bases are shared with TRBD2. The CDR3 totals 15 residues. V lost 0 bases, J lost 3 bases, and 2 bases stayed unmatched. Germline V gene sequence: CDR1 SGHDT, CDR2 YYEEEE. The CDR3 DNA follows: TGTGCCAGCAGCTTGGTAGCGGGATACTACAATGAGCAGTTCTTC. Its protein is CASSLVAGYYNEQFF.

This chain links TRBV28 with TRBJ1-1, with D perhaps matching TRBD1 (5 bases). This CDR3 has 14 amino acids. CDR1 and CDR2 from the germline V gene are MDHEN and SYDVKM. V shed 5 bases and J shed 1 base, with 11 bases lying between them. The CDR3 region is CASSVLQANTEAFF. CDR3 nucleotides: TGTGCCAGCAGTGTATTACAGGCGAACACTGAAGCTTTCTTT.

Only a few counts were recorded for this clonotype. The junction differs from germline at one of its ends, possibly a read error. V is TRBV20-1 and J is TRBJ2-1, with TRBD2 as a possible D gene (7 bases). The CDR3 has 14 residues. In germline, CDR1 is DFQATT, CDR2 SNEGSKA (reference sequence). This CDR3 reads CSARVPGAGDEQFF. The CDR3 region has the DNA TGCAGTGCAAGAGTACCGGGGGCGGGGGATGAGCAGTTCTTC.

The chain links TRBV2 to TRBJ2-7; D is uncertain. The V end was cut by 3 bases, the J end by 9 bases, with 12 bases between. Per the germline V gene, CDR1 is SNHLY and CDR2 is FYNNEI. The CDR3 extends over 12 amino acids. CDR3 nucleotide sequence: TGTGCCAGCAGTGAGCACTCCATGGGGCAGTACTTC. It codes for CASSEHSMGQYF.

V is TRBV15 and J is TRBJ1-1; tentative D call: TRBD1 (5 bases). The germline V and J ends were trimmed by 4 bases and 3 bases, with 9 bases remaining between them. The CDR3 contains 13 residues. The germline V gene encodes CDR1 LNHNV and CDR2 YYDKDF (reference sequence). The CDR3 reads CATSTRQHTEAFF. DNA of the CDR3: TGTGCCACCAGCACACGACAGCACACTGAAGCTTTCTTT.

This clonotype has more than one count but fewer than ten. One end of the junction varies from germline; a read error may be responsible. The chain joins TRBV20-1 to TRBJ2-3; TRBD1 matches at 7 bases. CDR1 and CDR2 from the germline V gene are DFQATT and SNEGSKA (reference sequence). The CDR3 spans 15 residues. The CDR3 loop reads CSARDRTANTYTQYF. The CDR3 region has the DNA TGCAGTGCTAGGGACAGGACAGCCAACACATATACGCAGTATTTT.

This clonotype was detected only a few times. CDR3 loop: CASSQDGARTGSGEKLFF. CDR3 bases: TGTGCCAGCAGCCAAGACGGGGCCAGGACAGGGTCGGGTGAAAAACTGTTTTTT. This rearrangement joins TRBV4-2 to TRBJ1-4; 8 bases match TRBD1. The CDR3 has 18 amino acids. Germline values: CDR1 LGHNA, CDR2 YNFKEQ. Losses at the gene ends were 0 bases for V and 7 bases for J; bases not matched to a gene: 13.

The rearrangement joins TRBV29-1 to TRBJ1-1; TRBD1 matches at 9 bases. Per germline, CDR1 SQVTM and CDR2 ANQGSEA. Trimming cost V 6 bases and J 5 bases; bases outside gene matches: 10. CDR3 length: 14 residues. CDR3 loop: CSVNSGTGITEAFF. CDR3 coding DNA: TGCAGCGTAAACTCCGGGACAGGGATAACTGAAGCTTTCTTT.

This clonotype occurred a few times. This sequence joins TRBV6-5 and TRBJ2-1, with a weak D call TRBD1 (6 bases). Trimming left V 4 bases short and J 9 bases short, with 10 bases between. Germline assignment: CDR1 MNHEY and CDR2 SVGAGI. The CDR3 runs 12 residues. This CDR3 reads CASSSQGTEQFF. CDR3 nucleotide sequence: TGTGCCAGCAGTTCACAGGGTACTGAGCAGTTCTTC.

The chain joins TRBV19 to TRBJ1-1; no reliable D call. V was clipped by 10 bases and J by 7 bases, with 19 bases between them. This CDR3 region has 13 residues. CDR1 and CDR2 from the germline V gene are LNHDA and SQIVND (reference sequence). The CDR3 sequence: CATVGLRGLEAFF. CDR3 bases: TGTGCCACCGTGGGCCTCCGAGGGCTTGAAGCTTTCTTT.

In regard to this clonotype: Sequence at one end of the junction differs from germline and may be a read error. The chain combines TRBV5-1 with TRBJ1-1, with D perhaps TRBD1 (6 bases). CDR1 and CDR2 from the germline V gene are SGHRS and YFSETQ. CDR3 length: 14 residues. CDR3 region: CASSNRDINTKAFF. The CDR3 DNA reads as TGCGCCAGCAGCAACCGGGACATAAACACTAAAGCTTTCTTT.

The table lists this clonotype with a count of one. The junction departs from the called germline gene at one end, perhaps through a read error. The genes are TRBV7-9 and TRBJ2-3, with 9 positions matching TRBD2. From germline, CDR1 is SEHNR and CDR2 FQNEAQ (reference sequence). This CDR3 contains 16 residues. This CDR3 is CASSLNSGSYTGTQYF. The CDR3 DNA reads TGTGCCAGCAGCTTGAATAGCGGGAGCTACACAGGTACGCAGTATTTT.

The chain links TRBV10-3 to TRBJ1-1; D might be TRBD1 (5 bases). Germline CDR1 ENHRY, CDR2 SYGVKD. V was cut by 4 bases and J by 1 base, with 10 bases left in between. The CDR3 contains 14 residues. The CDR3 reads CAISGHGGNTEAFF. CDR3 sequence (DNA): TGTGCCATCAGTGGACACGGGGGGAACACTGAAGCTTTCTTT.

The rearrangement joins TRBV4-1 to TRBJ2-5, with no clear D. This CDR3 has 16 residues. V dropped 0 bases and J dropped 0 bases, with 11 bases sitting between them. Germline assignment: CDR1 MGHRA and CDR2 YSYEKL. In nucleotides, the CDR3 is TGCGCCAGCAGCCAAGAGCGGCAGTCTTACCAAGAGACCCAGTACTTC. Translation: CASSQERQSYQETQYF.

The chain is built from TRBV20-1 and TRBJ2-1; tentatively, D is TRBD1 (6 bases). Looked up from germline, CDR1 is DFQATT and CDR2 is SNEGSKA (reference sequence). V was clipped by 6 bases and J by 3 bases, with 15 bases between them. This CDR3 has 14 amino acids. CDR3 DNA sequence: TGCAGTGCCCCCGTGAAGGGGGACTACAATGAGCAGTTCTTC. Its translation: CSAPVKGDYNEQFF.

V and J are TRBV10-3 and TRBJ2-3; 7 nucleotides match TRBD2. The germline CDR1 and CDR2 sequences are ENHRY and SYGVKD. The CDR3 is 15 amino acids. V was pared by 2 bases and J by 6 bases, with 8 bases of the junction left unmatched. The CDR3 sequence: CAISERGLAVDTQYF. The CDR3 bases are TGTGCCATCAGTGAGAGAGGGCTAGCGGTCGATACGCAGTATTTT.

This clonotype turned up a few times. J is TRBJ1-2 and V is TRBV7-9; no clear D gene. V was shortened by 1 base and J by 3 bases, with 15 bases between the two germline ends. Germline lookup yields CDR1 SEHNR and CDR2 FQNEAQ (reference sequence). The CDR3 has 16 amino acids. In nucleotides, the CDR3 is TGTGCCAGCAGCTTAGTGTCGTGGGAAATAGACTATGGCTACACCTTC. Translation: CASSLVSWEIDYGYTF.

The chain recombines TRBV10-3 with TRBJ1-1; tentatively, D is TRBD1 (5 bases). The CDR3 has 13 residues. V lost 4 bases to trimming and J lost 6 bases, with 12 bases between them. Germline V gene data show CDR1 as ENHRY and CDR2 as SYGVKD. For the CDR3, the DNA is TGTGCCATCAGTGCCCCAGGGTATCCTGAAGCTTTCTTT. Amino acids: CAISAPGYPEAFF.

This clonotype has only a few counts. The CDR3 sequence: CASSHRQGSAGRIAGELFF. The CDR3 DNA is TGTGCCAGCAGCCATCGACAGGGATCGGCGGGGCGCATCGCCGGGGAGCTGTTTTTT. The chain employs TRBV7-9 and TRBJ2-2; tentatively, D is TRBD1 (7 bases). The V end lost 5 bases, the J end lost 6 bases, and 28 bases lay between the germline ends. The CDR3 extends over 19 amino acids. CDR1 is SEHNR and CDR2 is FQNEAQ in the germline V gene (reference sequence).

V is TRBV21-1 and J is TRBJ2-7; TRBD2 reflects the table's D call only, with no check against the DNA. With the DNA end fitting TRBJ2-5 better, the J assignment may be wrong. TRBV21-1 is noted as a pseudogene. The CDR3 is 22 amino acids. In DNA form, the CDR3 reads TGTGCCAGCAGCAAAGGACCGGGACCGCGGGTGTGGGAGAGATGGAGAGGAGAGACCCAGTACTTC. It specifies CASSKGPGPRVWERWRGETQYF.

The J gene is TRBJ2-1, the V gene TRBV9; D uncertain. Trimming stripped 0 bases from V and 7 bases from J, with 5 bases between. Per the germline V gene, CDR1 is SGDLS and CDR2 is YYNGEE. The CDR3 is 12 residues long. The CDR3 is CASSVVENEQFF. The CDR3 DNA sequence: TGTGCCAGCAGCGTAGTTGAGAATGAGCAGTTCTTC.

In DNA, the CDR3 is TGCGCCAGCAGCCCCCGGGGAGGGCTTAGCGCCTACAATGAGCAGTTCTTC. It is translated as CASSPRGGLSAYNEQFF. The chain is built from TRBV5-1 and TRBJ2-1; 7 nucleotides agree with TRBD2. The germline CDR1 and CDR2 sequences are SGHRS and YFSETQ. The CDR3 has 17 amino acids. V lost 4 bases to trimming and J lost 2 bases; unmatched junction nucleotides: 12. Looking up the rest from reference TRBV5-1 and TRBJ2-1 gives the full variable domain: KAGVTQTPRYLIKTRGQQVTLSCSPISGHRSVSWYQQTPGQGLQFLFEYFSETQRNKGNFPGRFSGRQFSNSRSEMNVSTLELGDSALYLCASSPRGGLSAYNEQFFGPGTRLTVL.